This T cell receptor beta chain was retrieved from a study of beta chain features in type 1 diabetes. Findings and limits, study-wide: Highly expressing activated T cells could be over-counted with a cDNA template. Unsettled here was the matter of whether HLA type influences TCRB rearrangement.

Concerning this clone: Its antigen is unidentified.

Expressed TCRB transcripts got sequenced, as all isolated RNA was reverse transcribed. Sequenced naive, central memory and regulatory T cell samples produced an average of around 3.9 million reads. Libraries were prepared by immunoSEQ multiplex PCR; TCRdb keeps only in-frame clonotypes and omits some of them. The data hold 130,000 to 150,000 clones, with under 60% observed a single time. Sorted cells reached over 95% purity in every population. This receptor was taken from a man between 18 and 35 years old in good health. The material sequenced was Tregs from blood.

The CDR3 DNA is TGTGCCTCCTACGACAGGGTGGGGACTGAAGCTTTCTTT. As protein: CASYDRVGTEAFF. The V call is TRBV10-3, the J call TRBJ1-1; 7 bases map to TRBD1. This CDR3 comprises 13 residues. With 11 bases clipped from V and 5 bases from J, the junction kept 11 bases outside the gene matches. Germline V gives CDR1 ENHRY, CDR2 SYGVKD.